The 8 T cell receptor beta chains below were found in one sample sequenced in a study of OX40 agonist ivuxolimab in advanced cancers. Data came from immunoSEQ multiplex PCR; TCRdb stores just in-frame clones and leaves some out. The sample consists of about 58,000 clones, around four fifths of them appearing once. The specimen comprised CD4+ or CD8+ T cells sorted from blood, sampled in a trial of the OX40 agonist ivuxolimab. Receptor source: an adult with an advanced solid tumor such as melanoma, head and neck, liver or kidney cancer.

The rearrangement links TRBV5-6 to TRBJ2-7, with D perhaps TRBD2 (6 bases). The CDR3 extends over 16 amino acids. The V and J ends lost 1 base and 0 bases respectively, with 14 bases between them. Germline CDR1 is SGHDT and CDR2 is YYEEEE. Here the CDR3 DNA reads TGTGCCAGCAGCTTGAGAGGGACTGGGAGCTCCTACGAGCAGTACTTC. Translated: CASSLRGTGSSYEQYF.

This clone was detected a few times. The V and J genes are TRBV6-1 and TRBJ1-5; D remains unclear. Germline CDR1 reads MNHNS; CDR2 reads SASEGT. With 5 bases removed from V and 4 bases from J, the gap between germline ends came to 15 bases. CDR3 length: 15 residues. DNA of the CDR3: TGTGCCAGCAGTTCCCAACTGGACGGAAATCAGCCCCAGCATTTT. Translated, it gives CASSSQLDGNQPQHF.

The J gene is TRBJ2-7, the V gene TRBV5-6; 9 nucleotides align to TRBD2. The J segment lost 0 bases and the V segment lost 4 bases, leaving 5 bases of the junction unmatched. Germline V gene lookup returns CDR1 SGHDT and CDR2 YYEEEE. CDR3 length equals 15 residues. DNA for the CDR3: TGTGCCAGCAGCCAGCTAGCGGGGAACTCCTACGAGCAGTACTTC. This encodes CASSQLAGNSYEQYF.

CDR3 loop: CASSLVVGTGEQPQHF. DNA of the CDR3: TGTGCCAGCAGCTTAGTGGTCGGGACAGGGGAACAGCCCCAGCATTTT. The gene calls are TRBV7-2 and TRBJ1-5; TRBD1 aligns across 10 bases. In germline, CDR1 is SGHTA, CDR2 FQGNSA. The CDR3 extends over 16 amino acids. The junction had 7 bases not matched to a gene; V was cut back by 1 base and J by 7 bases. The entire variable domain, with the rest obtained from reference TRBV7-2 and TRBJ1-5, is as follows: GAGVSQSPSNKVTEKGKDVELRCDPISGHTALYWYRQSLGQGLEFLIYFQGNSAPDKSGLPSDRFSAERTGGSVSTLTIQRTQQEDSAVYLCASSLVVGTGEQPQHFGDGTRLSIL.

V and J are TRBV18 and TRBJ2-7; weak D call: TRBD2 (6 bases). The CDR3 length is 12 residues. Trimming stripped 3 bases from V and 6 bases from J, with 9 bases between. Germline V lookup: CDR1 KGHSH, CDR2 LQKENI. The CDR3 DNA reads TGTGCCAGCTCACCCCGGGGGACCGAGCAGTACTTC. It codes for CASSPRGTEQYF.

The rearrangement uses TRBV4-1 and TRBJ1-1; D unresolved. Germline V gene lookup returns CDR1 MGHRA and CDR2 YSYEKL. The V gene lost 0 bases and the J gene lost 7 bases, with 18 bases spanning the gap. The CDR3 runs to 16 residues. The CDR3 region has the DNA TGCGCCAGCAGCCAAGATGGCCGGCGGGCGCGCCGTGAAGCTTTCTTT. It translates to CASSQDGRRARREAFF.

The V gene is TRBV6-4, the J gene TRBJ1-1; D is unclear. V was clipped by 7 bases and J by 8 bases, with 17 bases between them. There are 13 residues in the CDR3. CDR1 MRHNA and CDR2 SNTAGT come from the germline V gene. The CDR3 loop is CASNFASLKEAFF. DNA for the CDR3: TGTGCCAGCAACTTCGCGAGTCTCAAGGAAGCTTTCTTT.

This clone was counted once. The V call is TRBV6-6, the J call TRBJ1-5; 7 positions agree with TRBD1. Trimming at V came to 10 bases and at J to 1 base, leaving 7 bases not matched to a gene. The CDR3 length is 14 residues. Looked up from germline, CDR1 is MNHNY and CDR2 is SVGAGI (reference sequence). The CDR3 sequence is CATKQGMSNQPQHF. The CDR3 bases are TGTGCCACCAAACAGGGGATGAGCAATCAGCCCCAGCATTTT.